Listed below are T cell receptor beta chains from one sample, sequenced in a study of Ad26.COV2.S vaccination and SARS-CoV-2 variants. The assay was immunoSEQ multiplex PCR, and TCRdb's table has in-frame clones only and misses some. The sample contains more than 250,000 clones, over 75% of which appear only once. The specimen comprised peripheral blood, sampled in a trial of Ad26.COV2.S vaccine versus placebo. These receptors came from a person between 18 and 59 years old who received the Ad26.COV2.S COVID-19 vaccine or a placebo. The CDR3 runs from the conserved cysteine through the conserved F or W. D genes are given only for firm matches. Some rows mark clone size as missing; the rest say once, few, many or name a class of expanded clone.

V gene	D gene	clone size	J gene	CDR3 protein	CDR3 DNA
TRBV19	TRBD1	NA	TRBJ1-2	CASSSHVGQGLVYGYTF	TGTGCCAGTAGTTCTCACGTTGGACAGGGCCTGGTCTATGGCTACACCTTC
TRBV2	TRBD2	NA	TRBJ2-7	CASSEARRVAGEYEQYF	TGTGCCAGCAGTGAAGCGCGACGAGTAGCGGGGGAATACGAGCAGTACTTC
TRBV12-3/TRBV12-4	NA	NA	TRBJ2-5	CASRDRQETQYF	TGTGCCAGCAGGGATCGCCAAGAGACCCAGTACTTC
TRBV6-2/TRBV6-3	NA	NA	TRBJ1-5	CASSVGGYSNQPQHF	TGTGCCAGCAGTGTGGGGGGTTATAGCAATCAGCCCCAGCATTTT
TRBV7-9	TRBD1	NA	TRBJ1-1	CASSMTGVNTEAFF	TGTGCCAGCAGCATGACAGGGGTGAACACTGAAGCTTTCTTT
TRBV12-2	NA	NA	TRBJ1-5	CASPTPVCNQPQHF	TGTGCAAGTCCCACTCCCGTCTGCAATCAGCCCCAGCATTTT
TRBV18	NA	NA	TRBJ1-2	CASSPPATAAYGYTF	TGTGCCAGCTCACCACCTGCTACGGCGGCCTATGGCTACACCTTC
TRBV9	NA	few	TRBJ1-2	CASSADRNYGYTF	TGTGCCAGCAGCGCAGACAGAAACTATGGCTACACCTTC
TRBV7-9	TRBD2	once	TRBJ2-1	CASSLASGRYNEQFF	TGTGCCAGCAGCTTAGCTAGCGGGAGGTACAATGAGCAGTTCTTC
TRBV18	NA	NA	TRBJ2-4	CASSSGTPKNIQYF	TGTGCCAGCTCATCCGGGACTCCGAAAAACATTCAGTACTTC
TRBV24-1	NA	NA	TRBJ2-2	CATSAATANTGELFF	TGTGCCACCAGTGCAGCGACAGCCAACACCGGGGAGCTGTTTTTT
TRBV28	TRBD1	once	TRBJ1-4	CASRYTGGSTGEKLFF	TGTGCCAGCAGATACACAGGGGGCTCTACGGGTGAAAAACTGTTTTTT
TRBV29-1	TRBD1	NA	TRBJ2-7	CSVEGTGYEQYF	TGCAGCGTTGAAGGGACAGGGTACGAGCAGTACTTC
TRBV5-6	TRBD1	NA	TRBJ2-2	CASSSPTGGWSGELFF	TGTGCCAGCAGCTCCCCGACAGGGGGCTGGTCCGGGGAGCTGTTTTTT
TRBV6-4	TRBD2	NA	TRBJ2-1	CASSYQGTSGSNEQFF	TGTGCCAGCTCTTATCAGGGGACTAGCGGGAGCAATGAGCAGTTCTTC
TRBV18	TRBD2	NA	TRBJ2-7	CASSLSLAGVAYEQYF	TGTGCCAGCTCACTATCTCTAGCGGGGGTCGCCTACGAGCAGTACTTC
TRBV5-5	NA	NA	TRBJ2-7	CASSLEGSEQYF	TGTGCCAGCAGCTTGGAAGGGTCCGAGCAGTACTTC
TRBV5-6	TRBD2	NA	TRBJ2-3	CASRAAAGDLTDTQYF	TGTGCCAGCAGGGCTGCTGCGGGGGATTTGACAGATACGCAGTATTTT
TRBV6-5	NA	NA	TRBJ2-3	CASKTGGTDTQYF	TGTGCCAGTAAGACAGGCGGCACAGATACGCAGTATTTT
TRBV25-1	NA	NA	TRBJ1-1	CASSEGGSLAPMNTEAFF	TGTGCCAGCAGTGAAGGCGGGTCTTTAGCCCCGATGAACACTGAAGCTTTCTTT
TRBV5-1	TRBD1	NA	TRBJ2-1	CASSLMTGSHNEQFF	TGCGCCAGCAGCCTAATGACAGGGTCCCACAATGAGCAGTTCTTC
TRBV19	NA	NA	TRBJ1-3	CASSIGTQSSGNTIYF	TGTGCCAGTAGTATCGGGACCCAGAGCTCTGGAAACACCATATATTTT
TRBV5-5	NA	NA	TRBJ1-1	CASSSEGEGTEAFF	TGTGCCAGCAGCTCCGAGGGGGAGGGGACTGAAGCTTTCTTT
TRBV4-1	NA	NA	TRBJ2-3	CASSLIGSDTQYF	TGCGCCAGCAGCCTCATAGGTTCAGATACGCAGTATTTT
TRBV29-1	TRBD1	NA	TRBJ2-7	CSVVTGGYEQYF	TGCAGCGTTGTAACAGGGGGTTACGAGCAGTACTTC
TRBV2	NA	once	TRBJ1-2	CASSSGTRLNYGYTF	TGTGCCAGCAGTTCTGGGACAAGGCTTAACTATGGCTACACCTTC
TRBV30	NA	NA	TRBJ1-1	CAWRGRGNTEAFF	TGTGCCTGGAGGGGGCGGGGGAACACTGAAGCTTTCTTT
TRBV27	NA	NA	TRBJ2-2	CASSPEIGELFF	TGTGCCAGCAGCCCCGAAATCGGGGAGCTGTTTTTT
TRBV5-1	NA	NA	TRBJ2-1	CASSNPNNEQFF	TGCGCCAGCAGCAATCCTAACAATGAGCAGTTCTTC
TRBV29-1	NA	NA	TRBJ2-3	CSVELVRIPDTQYF	TGCAGCGTTGAACTAGTACGTATTCCAGATACGCAGTATTTT